The 2 T cell receptor beta chains below come from one sample, sequenced in a study of cytomegalovirus exposure and HLA in healthy donors. The primer mix had 60 Vbeta and 13 Jbeta primers. Clones were sequenced by immunoSEQ multiplex PCR, and TCRdb holds only the in-frame ones, with some missing. The table lists roughly 34,000 clones. The sample comprised PBMCs. These receptors came from a woman between 40 and 50 years old in good health and CMV-seropositive.

This chain links TRBV19 with TRBJ1-1; D not certain. Germline V CDR1 and CDR2: LNHDA, SQIVND (reference sequence). V lost 6 bases to trimming and J lost 0 bases, with 11 bases between them. The CDR3 has 14 residues. The CDR3 sequence is CASSLDRLNTEAFF. DNA for the CDR3: TGTGCCAGTAGCCTAGACCGCCTGAACACTGAAGCTTTCTTT.

The chain carries TRBV28 and TRBJ2-3; D unclear. The CDR3 runs 11 residues. Germline CDR1 reads MDHEN; CDR2 reads SYDVKM. V lost 6 bases and J lost 7, with 8 bases in between. The CDR3 reads CASSNQNTQYF. The CDR3, as DNA: TGTGCCAGCAGCAACCAGAATACGCAGTATTTT.